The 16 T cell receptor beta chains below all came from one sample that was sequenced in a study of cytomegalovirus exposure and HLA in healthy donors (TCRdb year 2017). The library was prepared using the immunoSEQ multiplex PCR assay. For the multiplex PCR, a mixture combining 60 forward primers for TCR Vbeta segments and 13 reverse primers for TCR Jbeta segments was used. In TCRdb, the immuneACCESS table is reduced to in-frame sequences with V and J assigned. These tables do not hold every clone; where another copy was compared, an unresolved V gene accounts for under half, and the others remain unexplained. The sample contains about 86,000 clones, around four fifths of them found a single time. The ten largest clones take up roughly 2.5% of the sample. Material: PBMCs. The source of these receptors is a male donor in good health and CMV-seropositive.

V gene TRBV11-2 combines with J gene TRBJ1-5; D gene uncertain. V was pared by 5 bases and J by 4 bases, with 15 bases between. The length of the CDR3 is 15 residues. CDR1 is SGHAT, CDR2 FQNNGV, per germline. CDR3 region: CASSPSPQSNQPQHF. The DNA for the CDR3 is TGTGCCAGCAGCCCCTCCCCCCAGTCTAATCAGCCCCAGCATTTT.

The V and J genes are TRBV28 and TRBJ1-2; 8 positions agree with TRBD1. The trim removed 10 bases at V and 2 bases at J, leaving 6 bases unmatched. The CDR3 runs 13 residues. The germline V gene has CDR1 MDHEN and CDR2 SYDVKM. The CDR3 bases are TGTGCCACCGCGGGACAGGTGAACTATGGCTACACCTTC. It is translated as CATAGQVNYGYTF.

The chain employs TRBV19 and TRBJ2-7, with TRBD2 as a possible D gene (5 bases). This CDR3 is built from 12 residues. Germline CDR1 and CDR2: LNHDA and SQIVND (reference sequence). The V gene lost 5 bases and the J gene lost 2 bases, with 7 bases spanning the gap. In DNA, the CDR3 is TGTGCCAGTAGTTCCGGGGCCTACGAGCAGTACTTC. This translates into CASSSGAYEQYF.

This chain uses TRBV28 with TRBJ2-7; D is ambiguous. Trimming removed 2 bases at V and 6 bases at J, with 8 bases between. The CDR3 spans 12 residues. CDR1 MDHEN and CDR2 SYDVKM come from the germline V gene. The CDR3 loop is CASSLSPSEQYF. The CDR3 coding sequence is TGTGCCAGCAGTTTAAGCCCCTCCGAGCAGTACTTC.

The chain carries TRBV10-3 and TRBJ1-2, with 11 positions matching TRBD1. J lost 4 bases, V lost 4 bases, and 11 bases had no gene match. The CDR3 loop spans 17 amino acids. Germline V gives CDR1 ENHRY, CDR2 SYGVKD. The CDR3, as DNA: TGTGCCATCAGTGGTGGACAGGGGGCTGGTGGAAGCTATGGCTACACCTTC. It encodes CAISGGQGAGGSYGYTF.

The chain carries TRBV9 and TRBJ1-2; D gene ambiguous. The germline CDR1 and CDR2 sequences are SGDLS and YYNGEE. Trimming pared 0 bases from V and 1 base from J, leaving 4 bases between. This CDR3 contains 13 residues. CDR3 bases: TGTGCCAGCAGCGTAGACAGTAACTATGGCTACACCTTC. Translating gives CASSVDSNYGYTF.

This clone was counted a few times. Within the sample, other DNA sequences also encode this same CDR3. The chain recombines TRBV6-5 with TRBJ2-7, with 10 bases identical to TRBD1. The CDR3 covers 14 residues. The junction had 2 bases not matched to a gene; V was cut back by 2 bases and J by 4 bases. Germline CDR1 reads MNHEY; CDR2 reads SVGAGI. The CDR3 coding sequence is TGTGCCAGCAGTTACAGGGACAGGGGATACGAGCAGTACTTC. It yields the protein CASSYRDRGYEQYF.

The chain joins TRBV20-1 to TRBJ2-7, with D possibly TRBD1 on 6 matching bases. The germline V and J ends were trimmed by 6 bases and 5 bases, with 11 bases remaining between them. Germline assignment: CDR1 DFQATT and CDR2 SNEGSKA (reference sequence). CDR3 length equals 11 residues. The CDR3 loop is CSANRVDEQYF. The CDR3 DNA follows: TGCAGTGCAAACAGGGTAGACGAGCAGTACTTC.

CDR3 protein: CASRGGTGLLETQYF. In nucleotides, the CDR3 is TGTGCCAGCAGGGGGGGGACAGGGCTGTTAGAGACCCAGTACTTC. The chain carries TRBV28 and TRBJ2-5; 9 bases agree with TRBD1. Germline CDR1 and CDR2: MDHEN and SYDVKM. CDR3 length equals 15 residues. V lost 6 bases, J lost 4 bases, and 9 bases stayed unmatched.

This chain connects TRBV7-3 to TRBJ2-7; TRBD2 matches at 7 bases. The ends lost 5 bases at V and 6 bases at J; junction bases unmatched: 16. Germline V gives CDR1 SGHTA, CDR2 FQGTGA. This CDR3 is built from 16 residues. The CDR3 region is CASSPLQRERRVEQYF. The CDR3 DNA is TGTGCCAGCAGCCCCCTCCAGCGGGAAAGGCGGGTCGAGCAGTACTTC. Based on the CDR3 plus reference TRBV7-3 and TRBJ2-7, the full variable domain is GAGVSQTPSNKVTEKGKYVELRCDPISGHTALYWYRQSLGQGPEFLIYFQGTGAADDSGLPNDRFFAVRPEGSVSTLKIQRTERGDSAVYLCASSPLQRERRVEQYFGPGTRLTVT.

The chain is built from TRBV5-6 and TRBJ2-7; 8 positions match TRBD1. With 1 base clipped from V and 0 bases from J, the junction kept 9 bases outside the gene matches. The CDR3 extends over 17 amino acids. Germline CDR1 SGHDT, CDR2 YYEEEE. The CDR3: CASSLFKMGQASYEQYF. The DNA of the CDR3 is TGTGCCAGCAGCTTGTTTAAGATGGGACAGGCCTCCTACGAGCAGTACTTC.

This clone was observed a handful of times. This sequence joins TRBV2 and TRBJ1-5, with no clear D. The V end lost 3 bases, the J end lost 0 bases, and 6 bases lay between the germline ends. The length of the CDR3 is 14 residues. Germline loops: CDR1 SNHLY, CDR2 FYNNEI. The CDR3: CASSETDSNQPQHF. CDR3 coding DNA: TGTGCCAGCAGTGAGACTGATAGCAATCAGCCCCAGCATTTT.

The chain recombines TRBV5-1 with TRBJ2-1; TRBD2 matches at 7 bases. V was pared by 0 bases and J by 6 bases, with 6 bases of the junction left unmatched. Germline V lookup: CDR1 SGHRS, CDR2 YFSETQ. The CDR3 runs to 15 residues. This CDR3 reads CASSLGGSVLNEQFF. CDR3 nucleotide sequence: TGCGCCAGCAGCTTGGGCGGGAGTGTCCTCAATGAGCAGTTCTTC.

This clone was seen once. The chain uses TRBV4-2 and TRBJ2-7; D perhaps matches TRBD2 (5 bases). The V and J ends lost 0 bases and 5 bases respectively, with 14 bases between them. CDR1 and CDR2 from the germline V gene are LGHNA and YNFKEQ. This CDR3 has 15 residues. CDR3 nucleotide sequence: TGTGCCAGCAGCCAAGAATGGTTGGAGGCGAACGAGCAGTACTTC. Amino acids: CASSQEWLEANEQYF.

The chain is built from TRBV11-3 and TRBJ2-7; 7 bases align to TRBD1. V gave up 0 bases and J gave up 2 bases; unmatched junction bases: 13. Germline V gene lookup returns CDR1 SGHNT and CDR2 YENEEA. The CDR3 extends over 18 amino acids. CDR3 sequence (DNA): TGTGCCAGCAGCTTAGATCCTCGGGACAGACACTTCCCCTACGAGCAGTACTTC. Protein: CASSLDPRDRHFPYEQYF.

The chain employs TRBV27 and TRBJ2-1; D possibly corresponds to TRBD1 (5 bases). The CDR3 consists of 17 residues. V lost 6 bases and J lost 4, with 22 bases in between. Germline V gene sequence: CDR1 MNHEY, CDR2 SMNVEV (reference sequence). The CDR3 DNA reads TGTGCCAGCAGCGTCAGGGATCGTGGCACCCTTTACAATGAGCAGTTCTTC. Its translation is CASSVRDRGTLYNEQFF.